A selection of T cell receptor beta chains follows, all from one sample in a study of CD8 T cells in Susac syndrome. TCRdb called the immunoSEQ multiplex PCR reads again in MiXCR, with one record for every CDR3 protein. Of approximately 300,000 distinct CDR3 sequences listed, around 91% are singletons. Input material: CD8+ T cells from PBMCs. The receptors were gathered from a human donor with multiple sclerosis. The CDR3 runs from the conserved cysteine through the conserved F or W. Fields, in order: V gene, D gene, J gene, clone size, CDR3 DNA, CDR3 protein. D genes are given only for firm matches. A row's size may be missing; if present it is once, few, many or a size class.

V gene: TRBV2
D gene: NA
J gene: TRBJ2-2
clone size: NA
CDR3 DNA: TGTGCCAGCAGTGGGACAGAGTCCTCGAACACCGGGGAGCTGTTTTTT
CDR3 protein: CASSGTESSNTGELFF

V gene: TRBV24-1
D gene: NA
J gene: TRBJ2-1
clone size: NA
CDR3 DNA: TGTGCCACCAGTCGGAGGACGGTTGACAATGAGCAGTTCTTC
CDR3 protein: CATSRRTVDNEQFF

V gene: TRBV6-5
D gene: NA
J gene: TRBJ2-2
clone size: NA
CDR3 DNA: TGTGCCAGCAGTTACTCGGCGGCAGGGAACACCGGGGAGCTGTTTTTT
CDR3 protein: CASSYSAAGNTGELFF

V gene: TRBV4-1
D gene: NA
J gene: TRBJ2-7
clone size: NA
CDR3 DNA: TGCGCCAGCAGCCAAGGGGTGGGGGGCTCCTACGAGCAGTACTTC
CDR3 protein: CASSQGVGGSYEQYF

V gene: TRBV6-4
D gene: TRBD1
J gene: TRBJ2-1
clone size: NA
CDR3 DNA: TGTGCCAGCAGTGAATCCGGGACAGGGATCAACAATGAGCAGTTCTTC
CDR3 protein: CASSESGTGINNEQFF

V gene: TRBV27
D gene: TRBD2
J gene: TRBJ2-2
clone size: NA
CDR3 DNA: TGTGCCAGCAGTAACGGGACTAGCGGGAGAGTGCCGAACACCGGGGAGCTGTTTTTT
CDR3 protein: CASSNGTSGRVPNTGELFF

V gene: TRBV20-1
D gene: NA
J gene: TRBJ2-1
clone size: once
CDR3 DNA: TGCAGTGCTCCGCCGCATAGGGGACAAATCTACAATGAGCAGTTCTTC
CDR3 protein: CSAPPHRGQIYNEQFF

V gene: TRBV2
D gene: NA
J gene: TRBJ2-7
clone size: NA
CDR3 DNA: TGTGCCAGCAGTGCCCCCGGGACTCCAGTCGAGAGGGAGCAGTACTTC
CDR3 protein: CASSAPGTPVEREQYF

V gene: TRBV5-5
D gene: TRBD1
J gene: TRBJ2-3
clone size: NA
CDR3 DNA: TGTGCCAGCAGCCTGGGCCACCGGACAGGGAGGACAGATACGCAGTATTTT
CDR3 protein: CASSLGHRTGRTDTQYF

V gene: TRBV19
D gene: TRBD2
J gene: TRBJ2-1
clone size: NA
CDR3 DNA: TGTGCCAGTAGTATAGTTGCGGGAGTTGGAAATGAGCAGTTCTTC
CDR3 protein: CASSIVAGVGNEQFF

V gene: TRBV6-5
D gene: TRBD1
J gene: TRBJ2-7
clone size: NA
CDR3 DNA: TGTGCCAGCAGCCCGGGACAGGAACTCTCCGAGCAGTACTTC
CDR3 protein: CASSPGQELSEQYF

V gene: TRBV7-9
D gene: NA
J gene: TRBJ2-7
clone size: NA
CDR3 DNA: TGTGCCAGCAGCTGGGCGAGTTCTTACGAGCAGTACTTC
CDR3 protein: CASSWASSYEQYF

V gene: TRBV4-3
D gene: NA
J gene: TRBJ2-1
clone size: NA
CDR3 DNA: TGCGCCAGCAGCCAAGATTCGGGCAATGAGCAGTTCTTC
CDR3 protein: CASSQDSGNEQFF

V gene: TRBV19
D gene: TRBD2
J gene: TRBJ2-3
clone size: NA
CDR3 DNA: TGTGCCAGTAGTATGGGACTAGCAGTTTCAGATACGCAGTATTTT
CDR3 protein: CASSMGLAVSDTQYF

V gene: TRBV7-8
D gene: NA
J gene: TRBJ2-5
clone size: NA
CDR3 DNA: TGTGCCAGCAGCTTAGCGTTAGAGACCCAGTACTTC
CDR3 protein: CASSLALETQYF

V gene: TRBV11-1
D gene: NA
J gene: TRBJ1-1
clone size: NA
CDR3 DNA: TGTGCCAGCAGCTTAGTCAGTAATGAAGCTTTCTTT
CDR3 protein: CASSLVSNEAFF

V gene: TRBV6-2/TRBV6-3
D gene: NA
J gene: TRBJ1-1
clone size: NA
CDR3 DNA: TGTGCCAGCAGTTATGCGGAGAACACTGAAGCTTTCTTT
CDR3 protein: CASSYAENTEAFF

V gene: TRBV7-2
D gene: NA
J gene: TRBJ1-1
clone size: NA
CDR3 DNA: TGTGCCAGCAGCTCCCGGCCGTATGGGGGCATGAACACTGAAGCTTTCTTT
CDR3 protein: CASSSRPYGGMNTEAFF

V gene: TRBV19
D gene: TRBD1
J gene: TRBJ1-5
clone size: NA
CDR3 DNA: TGTGCCAGTAGCACAGGGGGTAGCAATCAGCCCCAGCATTTT
CDR3 protein: CASSTGGSNQPQHF

V gene: TRBV6-5
D gene: TRBD1
J gene: TRBJ2-7
clone size: NA
CDR3 DNA: TGTGCCAGCAGTTACAAGGGACAGAACTACGAGCAGTACTTC
CDR3 protein: CASSYKGQNYEQYF

V gene: TRBV28
D gene: NA
J gene: TRBJ2-5
clone size: NA
CDR3 DNA: TGTGCCAGCAGTACTAGACAAGGTCAAGAGACCCAGTACTTC
CDR3 protein: CASSTRQGQETQYF

V gene: TRBV14
D gene: NA
J gene: TRBJ1-2
clone size: NA
CDR3 DNA: TGTGCCAGCAGCCAAGCGCAGGGTTATGGCTACACCTTC
CDR3 protein: CASSQAQGYGYTF

V gene: TRBV5-1
D gene: TRBD2
J gene: TRBJ2-7
clone size: NA
CDR3 DNA: TGCGCCAGCAGCTCGGGCCTGGGAAGGGGGACTAGCGGTAACGAGCAGTACTTC
CDR3 protein: CASSSGLGRGTSGNEQYF

V gene: TRBV3-1
D gene: NA
J gene: TRBJ1-5
clone size: NA
CDR3 DNA: TGTGCCAGCAGCCAAGAGGACAGCCCGGATCAGCCCCAGCATTTT
CDR3 protein: CASSQEDSPDQPQHF

V gene: TRBV9
D gene: NA
J gene: TRBJ2-7
clone size: NA
CDR3 DNA: TGTGCCAGCAGCGTAGGGGACACCTACGAGCAGTACTTC
CDR3 protein: CASSVGDTYEQYF

V gene: TRBV10-3
D gene: NA
J gene: TRBJ1-4
clone size: NA
CDR3 DNA: TGTGCCATCAGTGAGCCCGGGACGTATGAAAAACGGTTTTTT
CDR3 protein: CAISEPGTYEKRFF

V gene: TRBV29-1
D gene: NA
J gene: TRBJ2-5
clone size: NA
CDR3 DNA: TGCAGCGTTGCCCCCCTGCAGCTAGCGAAAGAGACCCAGTACTTC
CDR3 protein: CSVAPLQLAKETQYF

V gene: TRBV27
D gene: NA
J gene: TRBJ1-2
clone size: once
CDR3 DNA: TGTGCCAGCAGTTTATCCCCATTCTATGGCTACACCTTC
CDR3 protein: CASSLSPFYGYTF